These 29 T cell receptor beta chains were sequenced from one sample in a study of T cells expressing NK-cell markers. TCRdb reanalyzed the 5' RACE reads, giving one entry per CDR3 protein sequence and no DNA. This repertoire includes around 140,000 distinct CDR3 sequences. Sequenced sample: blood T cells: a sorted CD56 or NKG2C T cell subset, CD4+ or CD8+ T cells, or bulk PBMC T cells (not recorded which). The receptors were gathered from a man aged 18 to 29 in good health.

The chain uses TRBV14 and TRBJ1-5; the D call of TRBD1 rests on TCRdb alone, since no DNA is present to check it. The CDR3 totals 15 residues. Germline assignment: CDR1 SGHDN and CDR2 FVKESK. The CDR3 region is CASGRGSYSNQPQHF.

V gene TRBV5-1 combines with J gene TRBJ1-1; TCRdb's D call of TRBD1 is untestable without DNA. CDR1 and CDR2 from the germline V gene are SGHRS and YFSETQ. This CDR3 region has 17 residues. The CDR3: CASSSGQGGLGNTEAFF. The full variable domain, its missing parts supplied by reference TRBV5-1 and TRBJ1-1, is KAGVTQTPRYLIKTRGQQVTLSCSPISGHRSVSWYQQTPGQGLQFLFEYFSETQRNKGNFPGRFSGRQFSNSRSEMNVSTLELGDSALYLCASSSGQGGLGNTEAFFGQGTRLTVV.

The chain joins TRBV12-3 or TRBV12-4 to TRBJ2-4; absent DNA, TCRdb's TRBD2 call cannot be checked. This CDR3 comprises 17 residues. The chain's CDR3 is CASSFLTSAQAKNIQYF.

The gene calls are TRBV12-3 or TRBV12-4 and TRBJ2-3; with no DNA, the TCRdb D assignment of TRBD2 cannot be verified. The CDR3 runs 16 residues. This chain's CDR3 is CASSPAGGQRVDTQYF.

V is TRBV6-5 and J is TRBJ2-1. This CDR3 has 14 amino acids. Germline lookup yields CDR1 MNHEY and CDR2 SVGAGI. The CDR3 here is CASSSEMGYNEQFF.

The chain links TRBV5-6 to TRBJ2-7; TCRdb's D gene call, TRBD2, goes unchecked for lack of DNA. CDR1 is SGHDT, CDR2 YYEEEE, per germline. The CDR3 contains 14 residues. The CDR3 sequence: CASSLGSASYEQYF.

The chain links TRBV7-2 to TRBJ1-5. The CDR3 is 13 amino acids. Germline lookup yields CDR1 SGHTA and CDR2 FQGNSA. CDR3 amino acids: CASSLDVSQPQHF.

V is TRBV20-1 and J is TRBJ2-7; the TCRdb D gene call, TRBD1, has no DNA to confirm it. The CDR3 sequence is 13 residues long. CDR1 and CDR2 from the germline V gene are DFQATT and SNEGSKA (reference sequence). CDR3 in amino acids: CSAPGRVAYEQYF.

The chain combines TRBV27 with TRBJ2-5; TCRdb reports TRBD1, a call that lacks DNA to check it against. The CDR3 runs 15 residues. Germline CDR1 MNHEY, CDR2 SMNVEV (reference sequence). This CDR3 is CASSFIPTAGETQYF.

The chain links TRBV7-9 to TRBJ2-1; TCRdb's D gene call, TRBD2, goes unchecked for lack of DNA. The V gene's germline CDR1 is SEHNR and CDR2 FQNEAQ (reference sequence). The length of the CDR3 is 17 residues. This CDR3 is CASSLGSRQWGENEQFF.

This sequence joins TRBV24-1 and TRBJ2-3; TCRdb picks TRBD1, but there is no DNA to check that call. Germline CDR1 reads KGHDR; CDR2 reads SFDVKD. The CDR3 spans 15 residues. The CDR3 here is CATRGEGVSTDTQYF.

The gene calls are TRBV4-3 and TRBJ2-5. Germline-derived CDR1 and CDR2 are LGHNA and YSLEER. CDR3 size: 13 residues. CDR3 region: CASSQVGQETQYF.

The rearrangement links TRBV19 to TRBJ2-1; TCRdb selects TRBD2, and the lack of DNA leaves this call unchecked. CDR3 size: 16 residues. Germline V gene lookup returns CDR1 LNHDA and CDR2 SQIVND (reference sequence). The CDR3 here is CASAGTSGRAMGEQFF.

CDR3 region: CASDSREAEIYREDINEQFF. The V call is TRBV10-2, the J call TRBJ2-1; TCRdb names TRBD2, which stays unverified in the absence of DNA. Germline CDR1 is WSHSY and CDR2 is SAAADI. The CDR3 has 20 amino acids.

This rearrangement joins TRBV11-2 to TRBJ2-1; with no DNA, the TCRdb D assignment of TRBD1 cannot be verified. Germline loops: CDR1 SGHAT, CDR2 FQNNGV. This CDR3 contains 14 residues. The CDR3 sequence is CASSLEDSYNEQFF.

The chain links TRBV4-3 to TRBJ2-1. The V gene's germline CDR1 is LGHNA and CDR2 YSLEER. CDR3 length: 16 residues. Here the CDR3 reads CASSQDRGGAYNEQFF.

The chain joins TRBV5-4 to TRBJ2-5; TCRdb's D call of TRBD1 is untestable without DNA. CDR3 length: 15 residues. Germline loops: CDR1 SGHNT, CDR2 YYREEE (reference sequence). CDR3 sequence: CASSLWDEGEETQYF.

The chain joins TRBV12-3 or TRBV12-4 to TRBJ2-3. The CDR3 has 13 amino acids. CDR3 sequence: CASSLVALDTQYF.

CDR3 sequence reads: CASSQGGLRAWYTGELFF. The chain employs TRBV3-1 and TRBJ2-2; no DNA is available, so the TRBD2 call from TCRdb remains unchecked. From germline, CDR1 is LGHDT and CDR2 YNNKEL (reference sequence). The CDR3 runs 18 residues.

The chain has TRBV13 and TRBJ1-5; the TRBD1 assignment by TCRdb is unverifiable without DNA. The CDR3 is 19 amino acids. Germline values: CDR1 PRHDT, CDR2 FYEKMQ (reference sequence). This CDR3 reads CASSLVGTGGSMSNQPQHF. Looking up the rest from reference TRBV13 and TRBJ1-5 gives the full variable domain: AAGVIQSPRHLIKEKRETATLKCYPIPRHDTVYWYQQGPGQDPQFLISFYEKMQSDKGSIPDRFSAQQFSDYHSELNMSSLELGDSALYFCASSLVGTGGSMSNQPQHFGDGTRLSIL.

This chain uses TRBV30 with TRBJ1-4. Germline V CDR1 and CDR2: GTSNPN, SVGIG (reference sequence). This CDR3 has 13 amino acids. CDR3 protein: CASMTPTNEKLFF.

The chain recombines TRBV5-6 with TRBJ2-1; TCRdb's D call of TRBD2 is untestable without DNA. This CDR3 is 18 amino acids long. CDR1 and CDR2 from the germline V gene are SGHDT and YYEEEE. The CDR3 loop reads CASSLGSTSGRAYNEQFF.

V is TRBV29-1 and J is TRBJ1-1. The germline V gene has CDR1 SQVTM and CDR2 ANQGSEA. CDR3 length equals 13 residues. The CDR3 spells CSVRLGLNTEAFF.

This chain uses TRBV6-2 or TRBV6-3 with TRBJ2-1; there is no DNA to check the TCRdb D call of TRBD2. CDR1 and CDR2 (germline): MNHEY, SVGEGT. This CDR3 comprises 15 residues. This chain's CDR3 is CASRVAGMGGDEQFF.

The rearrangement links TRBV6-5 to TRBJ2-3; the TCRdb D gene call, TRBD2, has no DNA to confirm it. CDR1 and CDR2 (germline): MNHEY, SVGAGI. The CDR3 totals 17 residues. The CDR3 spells CASSYSGREGRSDTQYF.

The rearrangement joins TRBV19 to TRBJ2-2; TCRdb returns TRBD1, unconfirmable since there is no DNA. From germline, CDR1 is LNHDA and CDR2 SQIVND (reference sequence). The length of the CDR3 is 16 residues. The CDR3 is CASSPPLEGNTGELFF.

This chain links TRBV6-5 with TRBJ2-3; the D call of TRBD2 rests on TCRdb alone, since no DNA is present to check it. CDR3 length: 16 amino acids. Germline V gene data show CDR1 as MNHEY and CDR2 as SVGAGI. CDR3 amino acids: CASSYSRAGGPNTQYF.

The CDR3 is CAWLTGPYGYTF. The V and J genes are TRBV30 and TRBJ1-2; TCRdb gives TRBD1 as the D gene, but with no DNA this cannot be confirmed. In germline, CDR1 is GTSNPN, CDR2 SVGIG (reference sequence). The CDR3 loop spans 12 amino acids.

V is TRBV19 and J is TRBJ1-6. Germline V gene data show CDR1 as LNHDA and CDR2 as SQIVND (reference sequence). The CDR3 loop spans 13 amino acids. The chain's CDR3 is CASHDRGGSPLHF.